Listed below are T cell receptor beta chains from one sample, sequenced in a study of blood T cell repertoires in COVID-19. Generated by immunoSEQ multiplex PCR, the TCRdb table keeps only in-frame clones and is missing some. The data contain 200,000 or so clones, just under 85% of them singletons. The sample taken for sequencing was peripheral blood. The origin of the receptors is a man aged 55 to 70 with COVID-19, enrolled during active disease. Each CDR3 is given with its conserved first and last residue. A D gene is named only where the DNA matches it firmly. The size of a clone is reported for some rows only, either as once, few or many, or as a class for expanded clones.

>TRBD1|.|TRBV13|TRBJ2-7
TGTGCCAGCAGCTTCTTCGGGACAGGGAAATACGAGCAGTACTTC
CASSFFGTGKYEQYF
>.|.|TRBV19|TRBJ2-1
TGTGCCAGTAGTACAGGGGAACGGGCCTACAATGAGCAGTTCTTC
CASSTGERAYNEQFF
>.|.|TRBV9|TRBJ1-3
TGTGCCAGCAGCGTAGACTCCCGAGGGGGAAACACCATATATTTT
CASSVDSRGGNTIYF
>TRBD1|.|TRBV6-2/TRBV6-3|TRBJ1-1
TGTGCCAGCAGTTGGACAGGGCCAAACACTGAAGCTTTCTTT
CASSWTGPNTEAFF
>.|few|TRBV10-3|TRBJ1-1
TGTGCCATCAGTGAAGGATTGGGGGGGCGCACTGAAGCTTTCTTT
CAISEGLGGRTEAFF
>TRBD1|few|TRBV27|TRBJ1-4
TGTGCCAGCAGTAAAGACAGGGGAGCTAATGAAAAACTGTTTTTT
CASSKDRGANEKLFF
>TRBD1|.|TRBV5-5|TRBJ1-2
TGTGCCAGCAGCTTGGCCACAGGGGGCAACTATGGCTACACCTTC
CASSLATGGNYGYTF
>TRBD1|.|TRBV7-2|TRBJ1-2
TGTGCCAGCAGCGCTCTGGACAGGCCCCGCTATGGCTACACCTTC
CASSALDRPRYGYTF
>TRBD1|.|TRBV6-5|TRBJ1-2
TGTGCCGGAGGAGGGACAGGGGGCATCTATGGCTACACCTTC
CAGGGTGGIYGYTF
>.|.|TRBV9|TRBJ1-1
TGTGCCAGCAGCCTGACAGGTATGAACACTGAAGCTTTCTTT
CASSLTGMNTEAFF
>.|.|TRBV28|TRBJ1-5
TGTGCCAGCACCAGGGGCGGGGGGAATAGCAATCAGCCCCAGCATTTT
CASTRGGGNSNQPQHF
>TRBD1|.|TRBV4-2|TRBJ1-1
TGTGCCAGCGGCGAAGCCAGGGGGCCGAACACTGAAGCTTTCTTT
CASGEARGPNTEAFF
>.|.|TRBV5-8|TRBJ2-7
TGTGCCAGCAGCCTGGGACGGACTACCTACGAGCAGTACTTC
CASSLGRTTYEQYF
>.|.|TRBV7-9|TRBJ2-4
TGTGCCAGCAGCTTAGAACTAGCCAAAAACATTCAGTACTTC
CASSLELAKNIQYF
>TRBD1|.|TRBV7-9|TRBJ1-4
TGTGCCAGCAGCTTAGCGGGGACAGACACTAATGAAAAACTGTTTTTT
CASSLAGTDTNEKLFF
>.|.|TRBV5-1|TRBJ2-6
TGCGCCAGCAGCTTTTACAGGGTGGCTGGGGCCAACGTCCTGACTTTC
CASSFYRVAGANVLTF
>.|.|TRBV29-1|TRBJ1-4
TGCAGCGTGGACTCACCTAATGAAAAACTGTTTTTT
CSVDSPNEKLFF
>.|once|TRBV2|TRBJ2-5
TGTGCCAGCAATTTGCGGCAGATTCAAGAGACCCAGTACTTC
CASNLRQIQETQYF
>TRBD2|.|TRBV2|TRBJ2-1
TGTGCCAGCAAGAGGACTAGCGGGAGCGATGAGCAGTTCTTC
CASKRTSGSDEQFF
>.|.|TRBV30|TRBJ1-2
TGTGCCTGGACCGACCCGGGAGGCTACACCTTC
CAWTDPGGYTF
>.|.|TRBV29-1|TRBJ1-5
TGCAGCGTTGAAGGAGATAGCAATCAGCCCCAGCATTTT
CSVEGDSNQPQHF
>.|.|TRBV11-2|TRBJ1-1
TGTGCCAGCAGCTTATTCAAAGGGGGGAACACTGAAGCTTTCTTT
CASSLFKGGNTEAFF
>.|.|TRBV7-8|TRBJ1-1
TGTGCCAGCAGCTTAAGGGGCTTGAGCACTGAAGCTTTCTTT
CASSLRGLSTEAFF
>TRBD1|.|TRBV7-2|TRBJ1-2
TGTGCCAGCAGCGAGCAGGACAGGTTAGGGGGTGGCTACACCTTC
CASSEQDRLGGGYTF
>.|.|TRBV2|TRBJ1-2
TGTGCCAGCTCTTTAGGGGTAGGCGGCTACACCTTC
CASSLGVGGYTF
>.|.|TRBV9|TRBJ2-2
TGTGCCAGCAGCGTAGTTGGGGGGACCGGGGAGCTGTTTTTT
CASSVVGGTGELFF
>.|.|TRBV6-4|TRBJ1-2
TGTGCCAGCAGTGGTGCGCGGGGATATGGCTACACCTTC
CASSGARGYGYTF
>TRBD1|.|TRBV19|TRBJ1-5
TGTGCCAGTAGGACAGGGCCTCAGCCCCAGCATTTT
CASRTGPQPQHF
>TRBD1|.|TRBV5-5|TRBJ1-1
TGTGCCAGCAGCTCCCGACAGGGGGCCGGCACTGAAGCTTTCTTT
CASSSRQGAGTEAFF
>.|.|TRBV7-9|TRBJ1-3
TGTGCCAGCTCCGTAGGCGGCTCTGGAAACACCATATATTTT
CASSVGGSGNTIYF
>TRBD2|once|TRBV30|TRBJ2-7
TGTGCCTGGAGTTCTCCCCAGACTAGCCCGAGGTACGAGCAGTACTTC
CAWSSPQTSPRYEQYF
>TRBD1|.|TRBV29-1|TRBJ1-2
TGCAGCGTTGAAGCCCGCCGGGACAGGGTTGGCTACACCTTC
CSVEARRDRVGYTF
>.|.|TRBV11-2|TRBJ1-1
TGTGCCAGCAGCTTAGAGGTGGCGGCTACGGCTTTCTTT
CASSLEVAATAFF
>TRBD1|.|TRBV7-3|TRBJ1-1
TGTGCCAGCAGCACCCACAGGGGGACTGAAGCTTTCTTT
CASSTHRGTEAFF
>.|.|TRBV4-1|TRBJ2-7
TGCGCCAGCAGCCAAACGGACACACTTCGACCCTACGAGCAGTACTTC
CASSQTDTLRPYEQYF
>TRBD2|.|TRBV7-9|TRBJ2-3
TGTGCCAGCAGCTTGACTAGCGGGACCGGCACAGATACGCAGTATTTT
CASSLTSGTGTDTQYF
>.|.|TRBV4-1|TRBJ2-3
TGCGCCAGCAGCCAAGATGGCCCCGGGTCCCCAGATACGCAGTATTTT
CASSQDGPGSPDTQYF
>TRBD2|.|TRBV3-1/TRBV3-2|TRBJ2-1
TGTGCCAGCAGCCAAGATTCTATAGGACTAGGATCGGTTGAGCAGTTCTTC
CASSQDSIGLGSVEQFF
>TRBD1|.|TRBV6-2/TRBV6-3|TRBJ1-5
TGTGCCAGCAGTTCGGGGCTCTTTGGGACAGGGGGCAATCAGCCCCAGCATTTT
CASSSGLFGTGGNQPQHF
>.|.|TRBV7-9|TRBJ1-3
TGTGCCAGCAGCCCTCGACAGTTTAGTACCATATATTTT
CASSPRQFSTIYF
>.|.|TRBV2|TRBJ1-3
TGTGCCAGCAGAGGCAAGGGGTCCTTTTCTGGAAACACCATATATTTT
CASRGKGSFSGNTIYF
>TRBD2|.|TRBV7-9|TRBJ2-1
TGTGCCAGCAGCCCCCGACTAGCGGGAGGTAAGAATGAGCAGTTCTTC
CASSPRLAGGKNEQFF
>.|.|TRBV9|TRBJ2-1
TGTGCCAGCAGCGAGGCCGGGATCACGGGCGATGAGCAGTTCTTC
CASSEAGITGDEQFF
>.|medium-sized|TRBV30|TRBJ1-3
TGTGCCTGGAACACAGGGGGAAACACCATATATTTT
CAWNTGGNTIYF
>.|.|TRBV5-4|TRBJ1-5
TGTGCCAGCAGCTTGGACTTACAGGGCGGTAGCAATCAGCCCCAGCATTTT
CASSLDLQGGSNQPQHF
>.|.|TRBV5-1|TRBJ1-2
TGCGCCAGCAGGAGGGAGAGAAACTATGGCTACACCTTC
CASRRERNYGYTF
>.|.|TRBV10-3|TRBJ1-5
TGTGCCACGGGGACGGGGGATCAGCCCCAGCATTTT
CATGTGDQPQHF
>.|.|TRBV5-1|TRBJ2-3
TGCGCCAGCAGCTTGACTTCTCTCCGCACAGATACGCAGTATTTT
CASSLTSLRTDTQYF
>.|.|TRBV7-9|TRBJ1-1
TGTGCCAGCAGCCCCCGGACAGTGAGAGGTGTTGAAGCTTTCTTT
CASSPRTVRGVEAFF
>.|.|TRBV11-3|TRBJ1-1
TGTGCCAGCAGCTTGGGGGCAACTGAAGCTTTCTTT
CASSLGATEAFF
>.|.|TRBV6-2/TRBV6-3|TRBJ2-7
TGTGCCAGCAGTACCGCAGGGATCTCCTACGAGCAGTACTTC
CASSTAGISYEQYF
>.|few|TRBV2|TRBJ1-1
TGTGCCACCGCACAGACGAGAAACACTGAAGCTTTCTTT
CATAQTRNTEAFF
>TRBD1|.|TRBV25-1|TRBJ1-2
TGTGCCAGCAGTAGGACAGGGAGAAACTATGGCTACACCTTC
CASSRTGRNYGYTF
>.|few|TRBV7-9|TRBJ1-5
TGTGCCAGCAGCTCACAGGGAAATCAGCCCCAGCATTTT
CASSSQGNQPQHF
>TRBD1|.|TRBV7-9|TRBJ1-5
TGTGCCAGCAGCTTGGGGACAGGTCCTCAGCCCCAGCATTTT
CASSLGTGPQPQHF
>.|.|TRBV6-1|TRBJ2-7
TGTGCCAGCAGTGAAACTTTCGGAGAGTACTTC
CASSETFGEYF
>.|.|TRBV9|TRBJ1-3
TGTGCCAGCAGCGTAGGGGCAGGCCCCTCTGGAAACACCATATATTTT
CASSVGAGPSGNTIYF
>TRBD1|.|TRBV28|TRBJ2-7
TGTGCCAGCAGACCGACGGGACAGGGGCACTACGAGCAGTACTTC
CASRPTGQGHYEQYF
>.|.|TRBV7-2|TRBJ1-5
TGTGCCAGCAGCCCCGCAGGGGTTCAGCCCCAGCATTTT
CASSPAGVQPQHF